This T cell receptor beta chain was captured in a study of control samples from healthy donors and cancer patients. Germline V gene lookup returns CDR1 MNHEY and CDR2 SVGAGI. With 8 bases removed from V and 2 bases from J, the gap between germline ends came to 7 bases. The CDR3 consists of 12 residues. TCRdb keeps only in-frame clones here, not all; method: immunoSEQ multiplex PCR. Here the sample spans about 130,000 clones, about 92% being singletons. Sample: blood. This clonotype originated in a woman aged 50 to 60 in good health. The V and J genes are TRBV6-5 and TRBJ1-5, with unresolved D. CDR3 residues: CASGEGNQPQHF. In DNA, the CDR3 is TGTGCCAGCGGAGAGGGCAATCAGCCCCAGCATTTT.